Listed here is a single TCR beta chain. The antigen is unknown. This CDR3 spans 14 amino acids. The germline V and J ends were trimmed by 5 bases and 4 bases, with 11 bases remaining between them. CDR1 and CDR2 (germline): SGHAT, FQNNGV. This record belongs to a study of shared clonotypes between healthy human individuals. Study results and limitations: Sharing across four donors was highest in naive CD4 (roughly 5%) and lowest in memory CD8 (roughly 0.4%).

It was across several immunoSEQ plates that each subset's genomic DNA was evenly split. TCRdb's table, derived via immunoSEQ multiplex PCR, lists solely in-frame clones and lacks some. The table lists millions of clones, 85% to 95% of them singletons. Donation came from healthy HIV-negative adults that had no recent acute infections or vaccinations. The split of CD4+ cells yielded CD45RA+ naive and CD45RA-negative memory subsets. The sequencing sample was made of naive CD4+ T cells from PBMCs. Subset indicated: CD45RA+ positively selected. The clonotype originates from a man aged 18 to 29 in good health. Some clones in this sample may be carry-over from other donors' samples. The chain combines TRBV11-2 with TRBJ2-2; D not certain. CDR3 protein: CASSPTGRTGELFF. The CDR3 coding sequence is TGTGCCAGCAGCCCGACCGGGCGCACCGGGGAGCTGTTTTTT. The whole variable domain, filled in from reference TRBV11-2 and TRBJ2-2, reads EAGVAQSPRYKIIEKRQSVAFWCNPISGHATLYWYQQILGQGPKLLIQFQNNGVVDDSQLPKDRFSAERLKGVDSTLKIQPAKLEDSAVYLCASSPTGRTGELFFGEGSRLTVL.